What follows are 18 T cell receptor beta chains derived from one specimen sequenced in a study of vaccination effects on CD4 cells after COVID-19 (dated by TCRdb to 2022 to 2024). Preparation of the library involved the immunoSEQ multiplex PCR assay. Sourced from immuneACCESS, this table was stored by TCRdb with only in-frame sequences that have V and J called. A share of the clones is absent; for the studies checked, an unresolved V gene accounts for under half, and the remainder has no known explanation. This sample is represented by under 15,000 clones; roughly 80% of them were singletons. 25% to 35% of the sample comes from the top ten. Their target antigens are unknown. To identify antigen-specific CD4+ T cell clonotypes by their expansion, the ViraFEST assay first stimulated PBMC with viral peptide pools and then applied TCR sequencing. After around 11 days of culture, CD4+ T cells were isolated with the EasySep CD4+ T cell isolation kit. PCR-confirmed SARS-CoV-2 infection had occurred in convalescent patients between March and December 2020, before the Alpha, Beta and Delta variants emerged in the United States. Each participant received two doses of an mRNA SARS-CoV-2 vaccine, either BNT162b2 or mRNA-1273.

The sample here was CD4+ T cells from PBMCs cultured with HCoV-NL63 spike peptides, taken after COVID-19 vaccination. The cell subset or site tag for this specimen amounts to: HCoV-NL63 spike overlapping peptide pool stimulation. All receptors come from a human donor who had a prior SARS-CoV-2 infection.

This chain uses TRBV5-1 with TRBJ2-1, with 10 bases identical to TRBD1. Germline loops: CDR1 SGHRS, CDR2 YFSETQ. Trimming took 5 bases from V and 0 from J; bases not matched to a gene: 8. The CDR3 contains 17 residues. The CDR3: CASSPWGQGFSYNEQFF. CDR3 sequence (DNA): TGCGCCAGCAGTCCCTGGGGACAGGGGTTCTCCTACAATGAGCAGTTCTTC.

V and J are TRBV27 and TRBJ1-2; D call uncertain. This CDR3 has 14 amino acids. The V end lost 0 bases, the J end lost 7 bases, and 12 bases lay between the germline ends. From germline, CDR1 is MNHEY and CDR2 SMNVEV (reference sequence). The CDR3 reads CASSLSLLNPGYTF. CDR3 bases: TGTGCCAGCAGTTTATCCCTTTTGAACCCTGGCTACACCTTC.

CDR3 nucleotide sequence: TGTGCCAGCAGCCAGGCCCCCTCCTACGAGCAGTACTTC. It is translated as CASSQAPSYEQYF. The chain recombines TRBV4-2 with TRBJ2-7; D not resolved. In germline, CDR1 is LGHNA, CDR2 YNFKEQ. The V end was cut by 3 bases, the J end by 0 bases, with 6 bases between. The CDR3 runs 13 residues.

V usage is TRBV7-3 and J usage is TRBJ2-3, with 7 bases that match TRBD2. The junction had 4 bases not matched to a gene; V was cut back by 5 bases and J by 2 bases. Germline assignment: CDR1 SGHTA and CDR2 FQGTGA. This CDR3 spans 14 amino acids. The CDR3 protein is CASSPGRATDTQYF. CDR3 in DNA: TGTGCCAGCAGCCCAGGGAGGGCCACAGATACGCAGTATTTT.

This clone appeared once. The chain combines TRBV28 with TRBJ2-5; D not certain. This CDR3 has 13 amino acids. Trimming removed 2 bases at V and 7 bases at J, with 11 bases between. CDR1 MDHEN and CDR2 SYDVKM come from the germline V gene. The CDR3 is CASSLEASVTQYF. CDR3 DNA: TGTGCCAGCAGTTTAGAGGCCAGCGTGACCCAGTACTTC.

V and J are TRBV3-1 (or the pseudogene TRBV3-2) and TRBJ2-1, with D perhaps matching TRBD1 (6 bases). Germline V gene sequence: CDR1 LGHDT, CDR2 YNNKEL (reference sequence). The CDR3 loop spans 16 amino acids. V lost 4 bases, J lost 1 base, and 14 bases lay in between. CDR3 bases: TGTGCCAGCAGCCGAGGCTCAGGGGCATCCTACAATGAGCAGTTCTTC. It encodes CASSRGSGASYNEQFF.

This chain joins TRBV10-3 and TRBJ1-1; the D gene is possibly TRBD1 (5 bases). The CDR3 is 17 residues long. Germline lookup yields CDR1 ENHRY and CDR2 SYGVKD. V lost 3 bases to trimming and J lost 4 bases, with 21 bases between them. The CDR3 is CAISDNIQPRQSTEAFF. The CDR3 DNA sequence: TGTGCCATCAGTGACAATATACAACCAAGACAGAGCACTGAAGCTTTCTTT.

This clone was seen a handful of times. The chain combines TRBV9 with TRBJ1-6; the match to TRBD1 covers 7 bases. CDR3 length equals 15 residues. V trimming: 3 bases; J trimming: 2 bases; junction bases outside the gene matches: 2. Germline CDR1 and CDR2: SGDLS and YYNGEE. DNA of the CDR3: TGTGCCAGCAGCGGCGGGACAGCCTATAATTCACCCCTCCACTTT. Translated: CASSGGTAYNSPLHF.

This clone was recorded a few times. The chain employs TRBV5-1 and TRBJ1-1, with D tentatively TRBD1 (5 bases). CDR1 is SGHRS, CDR2 YFSETQ, per germline. The CDR3 runs to 15 residues. Trimming removed 4 bases from V and 1 base from J, with 14 bases in between. This CDR3 is CASSQTTGGNTEAFF. The CDR3, as DNA: TGCGCCAGCAGCCAAACTACAGGAGGGAACACTGAAGCTTTCTTT.

The chain links TRBV30 to TRBJ1-2; possible D gene TRBD1, 5 bases. The CDR3 sequence is 11 residues long. The germline V gene has CDR1 GTSNPN and CDR2 SVGIG (reference sequence). Trimming took 5 bases from V and 2 from J, leaving 6 bases between them. The CDR3 sequence is CAWGANYGYTF. CDR3 sequence (DNA): TGTGCCTGGGGGGCGAACTATGGCTACACCTTC.

The V and J genes are TRBV5-4 and TRBJ2-3; D uncertain. This CDR3 contains 13 residues. With 10 bases removed from V and 4 bases from J, the gap between germline ends came to 16 bases. The germline CDR1 and CDR2 sequences are SGHNT and YYREEE (reference sequence). The CDR3 reads CALKAEASDTQYF. The CDR3 nucleotides are TGTGCCCTAAAAGCCGAAGCCTCAGATACGCAGTATTTT. The variable domain in full, with the rest retrieved from reference TRBV5-4 and TRBJ2-3, is ETGVTQSPTHLIKTRGQQVTLRCSSQSGHNTVSWYQQALGQGPQFIFQYYREEENGRGNFPPRFSGLQFPNYSSELNVNALELDDSALYLCALKAEASDTQYFGPGTRLTVL.

V gene TRBV5-8 combines with J gene TRBJ1-5; unclear D gene. The CDR3 runs 15 residues. Germline CDR1 reads SGHTS; CDR2 reads YDEGEE. V was shortened by 0 bases and J by 5 bases, with 12 bases between the two germline ends. The CDR3 coding sequence is TGTGCCAGCAGCTTGGATCCGCGGGGTTATCAGCCCCAGCATTTT. It translates to CASSLDPRGYQPQHF. Based on the CDR3 plus reference TRBV5-8 and TRBJ1-5, the full variable domain is EAGVTQSPTHLIKTRGQQATLRCSPISGHTSVYWYQQALGLGLQFLLWYDEGEERNRGNFPPRFSGRQFPNYSSELNVNALELEDSALYLCASSLDPRGYQPQHFGDGTRLSIL.

The rearrangement uses TRBV7-2 and TRBJ2-5; TRBD2 is a possible D gene (5 bases). Trimming took 0 bases from V and 2 from J, leaving 10 bases between them. CDR1 and CDR2 (germline): SGHTA, FQGNSA. The CDR3 has 15 residues. CDR3 amino acids: CASSLAGGQQETQYF. CDR3 nucleotides: TGTGCCAGCAGCTTAGCGGGCGGGCAACAAGAGACCCAGTACTTC.

The chain couples TRBV7-3 to TRBJ2-7, with TRBD1 identical over 11 bases. The V and J ends lost 5 bases and 3 bases, in that order; junction bases with no gene match: 6. Germline CDR1 is SGHTA and CDR2 is FQGTGA. The CDR3 runs to 15 residues. The CDR3 region is CASSLGTGGNYEQYF. Here the CDR3 DNA reads TGTGCCAGCAGCCTTGGGACAGGGGGAAACTACGAGCAGTACTTC.

The chain is built from TRBV7-2 and TRBJ2-5; a possible D gene is TRBD2 (6 bases). The CDR3 loop spans 16 amino acids. The germline gives CDR1 SGHTA, CDR2 FQGNSA. The V end was cut by 2 bases, the J end by 1 base, with 14 bases between. CDR3: CASSLSTAGIQETQYF. CDR3 DNA sequence: TGTGCCAGCAGCTTATCCACGGCGGGGATCCAAGAGACCCAGTACTTC.

The CDR3, as DNA: TGTGCCAGCAGCTTATTCGGATTCCGCAATGAGCAGTTCTTC. As protein: CASSLFGFRNEQFF. This chain joins TRBV7-9 and TRBJ2-1; no reliable D call. The CDR3 runs to 14 residues. From germline, CDR1 is SEHNR and CDR2 FQNEAQ (reference sequence). The V gene lost 2 bases and the J gene lost 6 bases, with 11 bases spanning the gap.

The genes are TRBV5-4 and TRBJ1-1; D is unresolved. The CDR3 runs 13 residues. Trimming stripped 0 bases from V and 5 bases from J, with 8 bases between. Germline V lookup: CDR1 SGHNT, CDR2 YYREEE (reference sequence). CDR3 loop: CASSLDSATEAFF. As DNA, the CDR3 is TGTGCCAGCAGCTTGGACTCAGCAACTGAAGCTTTCTTT.

The chain carries TRBV6-5 and TRBJ1-2; TRBD1 matches at 7 bases. The CDR3 sequence is 16 residues long. In germline, CDR1 is MNHEY, CDR2 SVGAGI. V lost 0 bases to trimming and J lost 4 bases; unmatched junction nucleotides: 8. Here the CDR3 DNA reads TGTGCCAGCAGTTACTCACACAAACAGGGGCTCTATGGCTACACCTTC. It specifies CASSYSHKQGLYGYTF.